This TCR beta chain was sequenced in a study of regulatory T cells in long-lasting Graves disease. Whole-study results and caveats: Analyses excluded thyroid tissue, covering peripheral blood alone. Persistent disease samples used TRBV28, TRBJ1-2 and TRBJ2-5 preferentially. Accuracy was possibly reduced by small sample size.

CDR3 length: 16 amino acids. With 0 bases removed from V and 7 bases from J, the gap between germline ends came to 18 bases. The germline V gene encodes CDR1 ENHRY and CDR2 SYGVKD. This clonotype was detected many times. Its antigen is not known. Construction of TCR beta libraries relied on iRepertoire HTBI primers and on Arm-PCR targeting CDR3 regions. TCRdb reprocessed the multiplex PCR reads with MiXCR, giving one entry per CDR3 protein. The sample holds around 500,000 distinct CDR3 sequences, about 15% seen once. As to time point: newly diagnosed GD, antithyroid drugs for less than 3 months. The TCR library was made from RNA extracted from PBMCs. These data also featured in a second study, about T cells in Graves' hyperthyroidism and ophthalmopathy.

The TCR comes from a woman aged 40 to 65 with Graves disease. The V and J genes are TRBV10-3 and TRBJ1-2; D uncertain. The source material was peripheral blood mononuclear cells (PBMCs), sampled at new diagnosis, from a patient treated with antithyroid drugs. CDR3 sequence: CAISESITGRSFGYTF. CDR3 nucleotides: TGTGCCATCAGTGAGTCGATAACGGGCCGAAGCTTTGGCTACACCTTC.